What follows are 14 T cell receptor beta chains derived from one specimen sequenced in a study of blood T cells in healthy people across ages. A J-beta primer mix and a sample-barcoded 5' primer were used in a second PCR of roughly 6 to 11 cycles. TCRdb re-called the 5' RACE reads through MiXCR, storing one row per CDR3 protein. In the table there are almost 800,000 distinct CDR3 sequences, roughly 60% of which are singletons. Sequencing was carried out using blood. The receptors were sampled from a man under 40 in good health.

On this clonotype: A read error may be the cause here, since a much bigger clone is one base away. This chain uses TRBV27 with TRBJ2-3, with a possible D match to TRBD2 (5 bases). V gave up 5 bases and J gave up 5 bases, with 14 bases separating them. Germline V lookup: CDR1 MNHEY, CDR2 SMNVEV (reference sequence). CDR3 length: 14 amino acids. Here the CDR3 reads CASSVQVGKDTQYF. Written as DNA, the CDR3 is TGTGCCAGCAGTGTCCAGGTCGGGAAAGATACGCAGTATTTT.

The V call is TRBV6-2 or TRBV6-3, the J call TRBJ2-5; 8 nucleotides line up with TRBD1. CDR1 and CDR2 from the germline V gene are MNHEY and SVGEGT. The ends lost 6 bases at V and 5 bases at J; junction bases unmatched: 17. This CDR3 has 17 residues. This CDR3 reads CASSEDRGQRGLETQYF. The CDR3 DNA reads TGTGCCAGCAGCGAAGACAGGGGCCAACGCGGCTTGGAGACCCAGTACTTC.

The rearrangement links TRBV7-9 to TRBJ2-1; TRBD1 agrees at 9 bases. CDR3 size: 13 residues. CDR1 SEHNR and CDR2 FQNEAQ come from the germline V gene (reference sequence). With V trimmed by 1 base and J by 14 bases, 6 bases remained unmatched. CDR3: CASSLDMRTGEFF. Written as DNA, the CDR3 is TGTGCCAGCAGCTTAGATATGAGGACAGGGGAGTTCTTC.

V usage is TRBV6-5 and J usage is TRBJ1-1; D uncertain. The CDR3 spans 13 residues. The germline V gene encodes CDR1 MNHEY and CDR2 SVGAGI. With 8 bases removed from V and 0 bases from J, the gap between germline ends came to 10 bases. The CDR3 DNA sequence: TGTGCCAGCCTTGGACTTATGAACACTGAAGCTTTCTTT. This gives the protein CASLGLMNTEAFF.

In its sample, this clonotype was seen many times. The rearrangement uses TRBV5-1 and TRBJ1-1; the D is unclear. The CDR3 sequence is 18 residues long. Looked up from germline, CDR1 is SGHRS and CDR2 is YFSETQ. Between the trimmed V and J ends, which lost 2 bases and 0 bases, there was a span of 20 bases. DNA for the CDR3: TGCGCCAGCAGCTTTGAGGTGAGTCGAGACACCCTGAACACTGAAGCTTTCTTT. Translated: CASSFEVSRDTLNTEAFF.

The J gene is TRBJ1-1, the V gene TRBV7-9; D ambiguous. The CDR3 covers 13 residues. The germline V gene encodes CDR1 SEHNR and CDR2 FQNEAQ (reference sequence). V was shortened by 7 bases and J by 5 bases, with 14 bases between the two germline ends. The DNA of the CDR3 is TGTGCCAGCACCGCTTTAGGGTGGACTGAAGCTTTCTTT. This codes for CASTALGWTEAFF. Variable domain in full (rest from reference TRBV7-9 and TRBJ1-1): DTGVSQNPRHKITKRGQNVTFRCDPISEHNRLYWYRQTLGQGPEFLTYFQNEAQLEKSRLLSDRFSAERPKGSFSTLEIQRTEQGDSAMYLCASTALGWTEAFFGQGTRLTVV.

This clonotype has just a few counts. This chain uses TRBV20-1 with TRBJ2-7; D unresolved. Per the germline V gene, CDR1 is DFQATT and CDR2 is SNEGSKA (reference sequence). Trimming removed 3 bases from V and 4 bases from J, with 10 bases in between. The CDR3 contains 12 residues. The CDR3 DNA sequence: TGCAGTGCTAGCGGCAGGAATTACGAGCAGTACTTC. Encoded protein: CSASGRNYEQYF.

This clonotype was detected only a few times. This chain connects TRBV15 to TRBJ2-7, with D uncertain. The V and J ends lost 1 base and 4 bases respectively, with 5 bases between them. This CDR3 comprises 12 residues. Per germline, CDR1 LNHNV and CDR2 YYDKDF (reference sequence). CDR3 sequence reads: CATSRVGYEQYF. For the CDR3, the DNA is TGTGCCACCAGCAGAGTGGGGTACGAGCAGTACTTC.

This chain links TRBV3-1 with TRBJ2-4; 12 positions match TRBD2. The length of the CDR3 is 13 residues. The V segment lost 3 bases and the J segment 15 bases; nucleotides outside the gene matches: 6. Germline V lookup: CDR1 LGHDT, CDR2 YNNKEL (reference sequence). The CDR3 sequence: CASSHRLAGDSYF. CDR3 coding DNA: TGTGCCAGCAGCCACCGACTAGCGGGAGATTCGTACTTC.

The chain combines TRBV6-1 with TRBJ2-7; the D gene is possibly TRBD1 (6 bases). The CDR3 contains 15 residues. The germline V and J ends were trimmed by 6 bases and 4 bases, with 19 bases remaining between them. The germline gives CDR1 MNHNS, CDR2 SASEGT. The CDR3 protein is CASSRGETGDYEQYF. The CDR3 nucleotides read TGTGCCAGCAGCAGAGGGGAGACAGGAGATTACGAGCAGTACTTC.

This chain uses TRBV12-3 or TRBV12-4 with TRBJ2-1; weak D call: TRBD1 (6 bases). The V and J ends lost 3 bases and 5 bases respectively, with 14 bases between them. The CDR3 covers 15 residues. The CDR3 DNA reads TGTGCCAGCAGTTTTTTTCAGGGGCGAAACAATGAGCAGTTCTTC. This gives the protein CASSFFQGRNNEQFF.

The chain couples TRBV20-1 to TRBJ2-3, with 8 bases that match TRBD1. The CDR3 is 17 amino acids. With V trimmed by 6 bases and J by 6 bases, 20 bases remained unmatched. Germline CDR1 and CDR2: DFQATT and SNEGSKA (reference sequence). The CDR3 reads CSAGQGFFSSAGDTQYF. The CDR3, as DNA: TGCAGTGCCGGACAGGGCTTTTTTTCCAGTGCCGGGGATACGCAGTATTTT.

The chain links TRBV4-1 to TRBJ1-4, with TRBD1 matching 7 bases. Germline CDR1 reads MGHRA; CDR2 reads YSYEKL. The CDR3 totals 15 residues. The V segment lost 0 bases and the J segment 9 bases; nucleotides outside the gene matches: 7. CDR3 sequence: CASSQEQGRMKKLFF. The DNA of the CDR3 is TGCGCCAGCAGCCAAGAACAGGGGCGTATGAAAAAACTGTTTTTT.

CDR3 in amino acids: CSARDLWGAAGVDEKLFF. CDR3 nucleotides: TGCAGTGCTAGAGATCTTTGGGGGGCCGCGGGGGTAGACGAAAAACTGTTTTTT. The rearrangement uses TRBV20-1 and TRBJ1-4; D is possibly TRBD1 (6 bases). Germline CDR1 DFQATT, CDR2 SNEGSKA (reference sequence). The CDR3 runs 18 residues. The V gene lost 0 bases and the J gene lost 8 bases, with 25 bases spanning the gap.